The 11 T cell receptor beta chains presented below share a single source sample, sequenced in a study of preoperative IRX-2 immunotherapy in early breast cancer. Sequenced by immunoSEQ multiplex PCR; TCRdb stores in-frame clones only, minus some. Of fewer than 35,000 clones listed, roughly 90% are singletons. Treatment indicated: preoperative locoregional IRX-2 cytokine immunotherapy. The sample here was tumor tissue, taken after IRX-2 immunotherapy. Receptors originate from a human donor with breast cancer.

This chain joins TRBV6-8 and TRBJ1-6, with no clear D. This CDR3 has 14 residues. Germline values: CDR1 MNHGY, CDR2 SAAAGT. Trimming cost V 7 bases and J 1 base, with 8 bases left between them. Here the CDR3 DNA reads TGTGCCAGCACCCCCACGTCCTATAATTCACCCCTCCACTTT. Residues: CASTPTSYNSPLHF.

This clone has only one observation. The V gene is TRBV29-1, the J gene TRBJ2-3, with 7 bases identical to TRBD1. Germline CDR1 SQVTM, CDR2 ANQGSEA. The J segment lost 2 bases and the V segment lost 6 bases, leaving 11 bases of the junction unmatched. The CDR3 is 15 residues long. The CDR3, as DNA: TGCAGCGTGGGGGACAGCCGTTTCTTCACAGATACGCAGTATTTT. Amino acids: CSVGDSRFFTDTQYF.

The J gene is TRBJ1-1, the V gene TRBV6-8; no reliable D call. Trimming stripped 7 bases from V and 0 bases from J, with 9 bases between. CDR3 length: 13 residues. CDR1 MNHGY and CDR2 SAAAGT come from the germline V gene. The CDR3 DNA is TGTGCCAGCATTAGGACCCTGAACACTGAAGCTTTCTTT. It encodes CASIRTLNTEAFF.

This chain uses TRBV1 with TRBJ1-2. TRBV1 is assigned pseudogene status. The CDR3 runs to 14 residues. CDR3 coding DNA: TGCGCCAGCAGCCAAGCAGTCACTCAATATGGCTACACCTTC. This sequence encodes CASSQAVTQYGYTF.

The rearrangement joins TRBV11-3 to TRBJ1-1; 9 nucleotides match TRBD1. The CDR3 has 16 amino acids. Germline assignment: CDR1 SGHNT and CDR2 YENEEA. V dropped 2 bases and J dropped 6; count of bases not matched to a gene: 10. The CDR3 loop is CASSLIGGTGSAEAFF. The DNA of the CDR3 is TGTGCCAGCAGCTTAATAGGAGGGACAGGGAGCGCTGAAGCTTTCTTT.

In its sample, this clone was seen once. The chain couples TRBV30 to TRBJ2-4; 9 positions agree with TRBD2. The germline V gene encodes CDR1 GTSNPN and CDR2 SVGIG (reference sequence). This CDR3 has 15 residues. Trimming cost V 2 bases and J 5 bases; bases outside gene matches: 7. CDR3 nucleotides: TGTGCCTGGAGTCCGGGGACTAGCAGACAAAACATTCAGTACTTC. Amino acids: CAWSPGTSRQNIQYF. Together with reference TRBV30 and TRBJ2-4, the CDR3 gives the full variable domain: SQTIHQWPATLVQPVGSPLSLECTVEGTSNPNLYWYRQAAGRGLQLLFYSVGIGQISSEVPQNLSASRPQDRQFILSSKKLLLSDSGFYLCAWSPGTSRQNIQYFGAGTRLSVL.

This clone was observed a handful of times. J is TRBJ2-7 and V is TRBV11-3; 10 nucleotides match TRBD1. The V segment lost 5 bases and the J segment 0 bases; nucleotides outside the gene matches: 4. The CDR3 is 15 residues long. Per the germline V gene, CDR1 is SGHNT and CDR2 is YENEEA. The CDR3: CASSRRTGGSYEQYF. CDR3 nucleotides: TGTGCCAGCAGCCGGAGGACAGGGGGCTCCTACGAGCAGTACTTC.

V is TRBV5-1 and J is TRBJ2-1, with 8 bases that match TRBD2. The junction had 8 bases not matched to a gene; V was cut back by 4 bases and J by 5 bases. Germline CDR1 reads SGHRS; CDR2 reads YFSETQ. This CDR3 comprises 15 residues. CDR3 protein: CASSITGTRNNEQFF. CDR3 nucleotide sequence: TGCGCCAGCAGCATAACCGGGACTAGGAACAATGAGCAGTTCTTC.

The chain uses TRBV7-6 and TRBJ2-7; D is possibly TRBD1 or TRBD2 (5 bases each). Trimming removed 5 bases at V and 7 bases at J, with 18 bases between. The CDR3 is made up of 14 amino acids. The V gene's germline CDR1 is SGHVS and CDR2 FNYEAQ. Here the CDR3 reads CASSARGPVGEQYF. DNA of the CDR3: TGTGCCAGCAGCGCCCGGGGCCCTGTAGGGGAGCAGTACTTC.

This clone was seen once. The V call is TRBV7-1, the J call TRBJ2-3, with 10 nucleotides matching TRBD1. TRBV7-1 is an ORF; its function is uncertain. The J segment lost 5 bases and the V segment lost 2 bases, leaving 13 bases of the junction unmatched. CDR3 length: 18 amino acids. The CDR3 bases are TGTGCCAGCAGCTCAACCTGGGGGACAGGGGATGGGAGAGATACGCAGTATTTT. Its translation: CASSSTWGTGDGRDTQYF.

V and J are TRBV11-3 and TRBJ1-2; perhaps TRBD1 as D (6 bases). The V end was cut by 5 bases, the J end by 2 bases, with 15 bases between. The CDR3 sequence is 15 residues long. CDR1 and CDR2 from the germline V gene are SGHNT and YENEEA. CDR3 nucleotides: TGTGCCAGCAGCGCTCAAAGGGGGAGAAACTATGGCTACACCTTC. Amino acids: CASSAQRGRNYGYTF.